The T cell receptor beta chain described here comes from a study of T cell responses to AZD1222 COVID-19 vaccine. Concerning this clone itself: Its specificity is not known.

The study, taken as a whole, reports: Donors in the cohort were predominantly white British and more often female, and clonal diversity was possibly underestimated. Vaccine-associated CD4 TCRs ranged over spike, dominating at 160-218 and 743-854. Nearly half of spike-specific TCRs reportedly go after variant regions that carry no mutations.

CDR3 size: 15 residues. Trimming removed 1 base from V and 2 bases from J, with 11 bases in between. CDR1 is MNHEY, CDR2 SMNVEV, per germline (reference sequence). Only in-frame clones appear in the TCRdb table, and some are missing; sequencing was by immunoSEQ multiplex PCR. The sample records about 86,000 clones, about nine tenths being singletons. The chain has TRBV27 and TRBJ1-2, with D uncertain. The sequence derives from an adult who received the AZD1222 COVID-19 vaccine. The sequences come from peripheral blood, collected 28 days after the second AZD1222 dose. The CDR3 spells CASSLYFGYNYGYTF. DNA of the CDR3: TGTGCCAGCAGTTTATACTTTGGTTACAACTATGGCTACACCTTC.